This T cell receptor (beta chain) was sequenced during a study of response to subunit inactivated influenza vaccine. Many counts were recorded for this clonotype. No antigen is known for it. TCRdb independently ran MiXCR on the RT-PCR reads; one entry per CDR3 protein. This table holds under 950,000 distinct CDR3 sequences, roughly 20% found once. Trimming shortened V by 2 bases and J by 7 bases, and 12 bases separated the two germline ends. The germline V gene has CDR1 SGHTA and CDR2 FQGNSA. This CDR3 comprises 13 residues. Study-wide points: The authors proposed limited new T cell recruitment per seasonal influenza vaccination.

The chain recombines TRBV7-2 with TRBJ2-7, with D perhaps assigned TRBD1 or TRBD2 (5 bases each). The sample consisted of PBMCs from blood, taken more than 4 days after vaccination. The receptor comes from a man aged 50-59 years who received an inactivated influenza vaccine. CDR3 loop: CASSLRGNREQYF. The CDR3, as DNA: TGTGCCAGCAGCTTACGGGGAAACAGGGAGCAGTACTTC.